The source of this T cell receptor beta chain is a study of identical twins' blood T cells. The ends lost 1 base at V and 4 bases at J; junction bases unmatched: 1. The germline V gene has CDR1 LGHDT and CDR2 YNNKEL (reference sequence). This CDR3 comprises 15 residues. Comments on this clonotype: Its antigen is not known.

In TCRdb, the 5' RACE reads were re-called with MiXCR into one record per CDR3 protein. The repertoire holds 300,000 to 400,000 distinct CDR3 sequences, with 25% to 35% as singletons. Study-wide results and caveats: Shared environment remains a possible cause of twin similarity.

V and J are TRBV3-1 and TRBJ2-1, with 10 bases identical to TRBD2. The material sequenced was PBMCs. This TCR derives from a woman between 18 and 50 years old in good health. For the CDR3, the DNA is TGTGCCAGCAGCCAAGTAGCGGGGGGTTACAATGAGCAGTTCTTC. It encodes CASSQVAGGYNEQFF.